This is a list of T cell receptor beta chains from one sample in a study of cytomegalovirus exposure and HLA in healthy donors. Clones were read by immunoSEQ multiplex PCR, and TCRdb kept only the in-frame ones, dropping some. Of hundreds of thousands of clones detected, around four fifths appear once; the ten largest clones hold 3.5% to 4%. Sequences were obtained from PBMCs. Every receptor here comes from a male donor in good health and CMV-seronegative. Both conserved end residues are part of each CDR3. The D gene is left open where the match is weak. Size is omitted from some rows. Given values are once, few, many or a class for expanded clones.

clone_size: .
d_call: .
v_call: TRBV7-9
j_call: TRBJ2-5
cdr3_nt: TGTGCCAGCAGCCCGATCGGGCCCGGCGGGCAAGAGACCCAGTACTTC
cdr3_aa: CASSPIGPGGQETQYF

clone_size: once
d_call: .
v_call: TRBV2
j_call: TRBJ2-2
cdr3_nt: TGTGCCAGCAGTGAATCGAGAAGCATCGGGGAGCTGTTTTTT
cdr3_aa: CASSESRSIGELFF

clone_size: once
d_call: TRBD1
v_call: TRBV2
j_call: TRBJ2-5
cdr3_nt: TGTGCCAGCCCCCCCGGGACAGGGGGCGTAGAGACCCAGTACTTC
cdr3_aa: CASPPGTGGVETQYF

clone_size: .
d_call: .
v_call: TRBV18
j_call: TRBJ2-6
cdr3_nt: TGTGCCAGCTCACCGAGGGATATGGGGTCTGGGGCCAACGTCCTGACTTTC
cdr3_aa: CASSPRDMGSGANVLTF

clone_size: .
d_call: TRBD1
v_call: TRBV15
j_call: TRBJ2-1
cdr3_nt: TGTGCCACCAGCAGAGATTTTACAGGGGGGACTGAGCAGTTCTTC
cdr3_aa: CATSRDFTGGTEQFF

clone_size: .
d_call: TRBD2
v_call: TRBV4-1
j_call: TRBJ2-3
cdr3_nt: TGCGCCAGCAGCCACCCGGCCCTAGCGGGAGGCGCAGATACGCAGTATTTT
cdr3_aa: CASSHPALAGGADTQYF

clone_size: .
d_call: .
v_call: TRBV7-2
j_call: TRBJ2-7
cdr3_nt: TGTGCCAGCAGCTTAGACTTGGGCCGATACGAGCAGTACTTC
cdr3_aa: CASSLDLGRYEQYF

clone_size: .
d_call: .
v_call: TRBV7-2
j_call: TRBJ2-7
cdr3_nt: TGTGCCAGCAGCTTATGGGGGCTCGAGCAGTACTTC
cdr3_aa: CASSLWGLEQYF

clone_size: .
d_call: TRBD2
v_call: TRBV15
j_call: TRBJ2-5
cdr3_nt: TGTGCCACCAGCAGGGCCCTAGCGGGAGAAGTCCAGACCCAGTACTTC
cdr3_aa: CATSRALAGEVQTQYF

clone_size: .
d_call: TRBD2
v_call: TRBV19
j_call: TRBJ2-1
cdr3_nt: TGTGCCAGTAGTATGGGACTAGCGGGTTACAATGAGCAGTTCTTC
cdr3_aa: CASSMGLAGYNEQFF

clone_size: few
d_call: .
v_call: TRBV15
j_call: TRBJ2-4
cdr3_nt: TGTGCCACCAGCAGGGCTCAGGCTGGAAACATTCAGTACTTC
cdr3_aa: CATSRAQAGNIQYF

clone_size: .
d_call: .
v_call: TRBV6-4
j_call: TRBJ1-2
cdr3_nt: TGTGCCAGCAGGACGGACAGTGGCTATGGCTACACCTTC
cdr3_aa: CASRTDSGYGYTF

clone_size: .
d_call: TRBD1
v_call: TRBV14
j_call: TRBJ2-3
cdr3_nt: TGTGCCAGCAGCCAAGATCCGACAGGGGGTAGGACAGATACGCAGTATTTT
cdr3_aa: CASSQDPTGGRTDTQYF

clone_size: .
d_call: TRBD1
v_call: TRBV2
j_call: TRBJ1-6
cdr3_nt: TGTGCCAGCAGCCCACGGGACAGGGGAATTTATAATTCACCCCTCCACTTT
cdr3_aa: CASSPRDRGIYNSPLHF

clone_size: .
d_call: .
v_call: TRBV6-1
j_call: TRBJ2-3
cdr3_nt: TGTGCCAGCGGAGCTCGCGATACTGATACGCAGTATTTT
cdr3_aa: CASGARDTDTQYF

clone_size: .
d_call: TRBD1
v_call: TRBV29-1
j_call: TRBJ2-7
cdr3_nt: TGCAGCACTAGACAGGGGGGGACCTACGAGCAGTACTTC
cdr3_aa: CSTRQGGTYEQYF

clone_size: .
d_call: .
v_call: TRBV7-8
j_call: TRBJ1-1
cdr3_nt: TGTGCCAGCAGCTTAGGCGGCAGAATGAACACTGAAGCTTTCTTT
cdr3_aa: CASSLGGRMNTEAFF

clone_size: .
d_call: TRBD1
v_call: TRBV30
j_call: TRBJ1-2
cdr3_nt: TGTGCCTGTGCGTTGGACAGGGCTAACTATGGCTACACCTTC
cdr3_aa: CACALDRANYGYTF

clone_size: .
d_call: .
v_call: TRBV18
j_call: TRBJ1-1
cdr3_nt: TGTGCCAGCCCTACTTTTTACGGGTATGGTGAAGCTTTCTTT
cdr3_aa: CASPTFYGYGEAFF

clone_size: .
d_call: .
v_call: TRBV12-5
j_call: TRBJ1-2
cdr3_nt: TGTGCTAGTGGTTCCACAGGGCAGGACTATGGCTACACCTTC
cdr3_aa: CASGSTGQDYGYTF

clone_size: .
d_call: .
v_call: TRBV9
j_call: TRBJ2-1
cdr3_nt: TGTGCCAGCAGCTCGGCCGGGACTGGAGCCTACAATGAGCAGTTCTTC
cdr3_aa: CASSSAGTGAYNEQFF

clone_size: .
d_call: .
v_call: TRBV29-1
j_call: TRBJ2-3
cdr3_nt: TGCAGCGTTGAATGGCTAGCAGATACGCAGTATTTT
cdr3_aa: CSVEWLADTQYF

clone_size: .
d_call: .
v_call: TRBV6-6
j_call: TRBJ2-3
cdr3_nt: TGTGCCAGCACCGACCCGGAGTTAGATACGCAGTATTTT
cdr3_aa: CASTDPELDTQYF

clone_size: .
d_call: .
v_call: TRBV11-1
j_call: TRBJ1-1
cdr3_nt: TGTGCCAGCAGCTTAGATCGGAGAACTGAAGCTTTCTTT
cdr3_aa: CASSLDRRTEAFF

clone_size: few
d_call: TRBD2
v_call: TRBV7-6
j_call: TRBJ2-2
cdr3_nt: TGTGCCAGCAGCTTCGGGACTAGCAACACCGGGGAGCTGTTTTTT
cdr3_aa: CASSFGTSNTGELFF

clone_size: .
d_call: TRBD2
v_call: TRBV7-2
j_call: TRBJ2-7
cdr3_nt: TGTGCCAGCAGCTTAACTGGATCTGGGACTAGCGGTCCCTACGAGCAGTACTTC
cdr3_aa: CASSLTGSGTSGPYEQYF

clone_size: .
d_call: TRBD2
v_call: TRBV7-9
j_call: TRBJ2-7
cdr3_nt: TGTGCCAGCAGCCCTGCCTCTGGGGCGGGGGTTTACGAGCAGTACTTC
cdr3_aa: CASSPASGAGVYEQYF

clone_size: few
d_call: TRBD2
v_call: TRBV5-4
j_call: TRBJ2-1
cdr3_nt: TGTGCCAGCAGCTGGCGGACTAGCGGGAGAGCCTACAATGAGCAGTTCTTC
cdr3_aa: CASSWRTSGRAYNEQFF

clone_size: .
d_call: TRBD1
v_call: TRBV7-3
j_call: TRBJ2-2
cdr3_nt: TGTGCCAGCAGCTTAAGCCCGACAGGGTCGGAGCTGTTTTTT
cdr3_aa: CASSLSPTGSELFF

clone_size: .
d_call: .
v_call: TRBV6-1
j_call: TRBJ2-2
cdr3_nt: TGTGCCAGCAGTAGTTCTACGGACACCGGGGAGCTGTTTTTT
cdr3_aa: CASSSSTDTGELFF

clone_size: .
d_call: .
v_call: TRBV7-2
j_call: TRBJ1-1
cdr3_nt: TGTGCCAGCAGCGTTCCGGGGAACACTGAAGCTTTCTTT
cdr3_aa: CASSVPGNTEAFF

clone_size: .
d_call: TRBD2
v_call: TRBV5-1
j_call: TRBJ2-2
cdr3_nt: TGCGCCAGCAGCTGGCCGGGACTAGCGGGAACCGGGGAGCTGTTTTTT
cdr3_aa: CASSWPGLAGTGELFF

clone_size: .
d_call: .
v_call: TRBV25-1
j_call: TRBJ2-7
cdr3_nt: TGTGCCAGTAGTGAATCGAGGGGACACGTCTACGAGCAGTACTTC
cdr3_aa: CASSESRGHVYEQYF

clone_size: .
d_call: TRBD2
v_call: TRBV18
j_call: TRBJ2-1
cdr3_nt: TGTGCCAGCTCACCACCTAGCGGGAGGGTTTACAATGAGCAGTTCTTC
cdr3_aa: CASSPPSGRVYNEQFF

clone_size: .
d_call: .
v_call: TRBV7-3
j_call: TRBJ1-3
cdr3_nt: TGTGCCAGCAGCTTAAACGGACCGACAGCCTCTGGAAACACCATATATTTT
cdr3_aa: CASSLNGPTASGNTIYF